These 4 T cell receptor beta chains were all obtained from the same sample, sequenced in a study of Ad26.COV2.S vaccination and SARS-CoV-2 variants. This table comes from immunoSEQ multiplex PCR, and its TCRdb copy is limited to in-frame clones, with some not included. The data show around 500,000 clones, with 89% seen just once and under 2% held by the top ten. Sample treatment: about 20 received Ad26.COV2.S at low or high dose, single or two shots; roughly five received placebo; per-sample allocation not given. Sampling happened 63 days after the first vaccine or placebo injection. The sample here was peripheral blood, taken in a trial of Ad26.COV2.S vaccine versus placebo. The receptors come from a person between 18 and 65 years old who received the Ad26.COV2.S COVID-19 vaccine or a placebo.

This clone was detected once. CDR3 in amino acids: CASSLLNNEQFF. The DNA for the CDR3 is TGCGCCAGCAGCTTGTTGAACAATGAGCAGTTCTTC. J is TRBJ2-1 and V is TRBV5-1; D is undetermined. V shed 1 base and J shed 5 bases, with 4 bases lying between them. This CDR3 spans 12 amino acids. Per germline, CDR1 SGHRS and CDR2 YFSETQ.

The V and J genes are TRBV9 and TRBJ1-1; a weak D match, TRBD1 (5 bases). V shed 0 bases and J shed 4 bases, with 7 bases lying between them. Germline CDR1 and CDR2: SGDLS and YYNGEE. The CDR3 totals 13 residues. CDR3 sequence: CASSVGRGTEAFF. CDR3 DNA: TGTGCCAGCAGCGTAGGAAGGGGCACTGAAGCTTTCTTT.

CDR3 sequence reads: CASRQASGSFYEQYF. The CDR3 region has the DNA TGTGCCAGCAGGCAAGCTAGCGGGAGTTTCTACGAGCAGTACTTC. The chain carries TRBV6-5 and TRBJ2-7; 10 bases line up with TRBD2. The V gene's germline CDR1 is MNHEY and CDR2 SVGAGI. The CDR3 is 15 amino acids. Losses at the gene ends were 6 bases for V and 3 bases for J; bases not matched to a gene: 8.

The chain employs TRBV7-9 and TRBJ1-1; 8 nucleotides align to TRBD1. The germline gives CDR1 SEHNR, CDR2 FQNEAQ (reference sequence). The CDR3 loop spans 15 amino acids. Trimming cost V 5 bases and J 4 bases; bases outside gene matches: 9. The CDR3 DNA is TGTGCCAGCAGCCCAGGACAGGGTAAGATCACTGAAGCTTTCTTT. It yields the protein CASSPGQGKITEAFF.